This T cell receptor beta chain originates from a study of CD8 T cells in Susac syndrome. Random hexamers served to reverse transcribe about 0.5 to 1 ug RNA. The method of amplification for TCR beta CDR3 was immunoSEQ multiplex PCR, covering 54 Vbeta and 13 Jbeta. Each CDR3 protein is one row after TCRdb ran MiXCR on the immunoSEQ multiplex PCR reads. The table lists 170,000 or so distinct CDR3 sequences, about 95% of them singletons, with around 0.15% in the top ten. CD8+ and CD4+ T cells circulating in blood were sequenced for TCR beta. Negative isolation yielded the CD8+ and CD4+ T cells, while FACS enriched the TEMRA cells. V lost 1 base and J lost 0, with 10 bases in between. This CDR3 is 16 amino acids long. CDR1 and CDR2 from the germline V gene are LNHNV and YYDKDF (reference sequence).

The receptor comes from a human donor with multiple sclerosis. The specimen was CD8+ T cells from PBMCs. The chain has TRBV15 and TRBJ1-5, with unresolved D. The CDR3 sequence: CATSRGEEDSNQPQHF. The CDR3, as DNA: TGTGCCACCAGCAGAGGAGAGGAGGATAGCAATCAGCCCCAGCATTTT.